This T cell receptor (beta chain) was sequenced during a study of blood T cell repertoires in COVID-19. Whole-study context: COVID-19 samples from acute and convalescent phases originated in the United States, Italy and Spain. Nucleic acid was either cDNA or gDNA, and it came from T cells, B-cell-depleted T cells, or PBMCs.

Generated by immunoSEQ multiplex PCR, the TCRdb table keeps only in-frame clones and is missing some. The table has 250,000 to 350,000 clones, more than 80% seen once; the top ten hold 2% to 3%. Residents of approximately 25 US areas, aged about 18 to 100 years, made up the participants. Cohort placement rested on clinical history that participants reported themselves. This CDR3 has 14 amino acids. The V end lost 2 bases, the J end lost 3 bases, and 11 bases lay between the germline ends. CDR1 is SGHRS and CDR2 is YFSETQ in the germline V gene. J is TRBJ1-1 and V is TRBV5-1; D is possibly TRBD1 (6 bases). Sequencing input: PBMCs or T cells enriched from blood (not recorded which). The receptor was isolated from a woman in her late teens or twenties who had recovered from COVID-19. The CDR3: CASSLFRGDTEAFF. The CDR3 DNA reads TGCGCCAGCAGCTTATTCAGGGGCGACACTGAAGCTTTCTTT. The entire variable domain, with the rest obtained from reference TRBV5-1 and TRBJ1-1, is as follows: KAGVTQTPRYLIKTRGQQVTLSCSPISGHRSVSWYQQTPGQGLQFLFEYFSETQRNKGNFPGRFSGRQFSNSRSEMNVSTLELGDSALYLCASSLFRGDTEAFFGQGTRLTVV.